This T cell receptor beta chain is from a study of T cell changes during pregnancy in multiple sclerosis. Here immunoSEQ multiplex PCR was the method, and the copy in TCRdb shows in-frame clones only, minus some. The profile shows around 49,000 clones, roughly 90% of them singletons. This CDR3 spans 15 amino acids. Germline V gene sequence: CDR1 SEHNR, CDR2 FQNEAQ (reference sequence). Trimming stripped 5 bases from V and 6 bases from J, with 19 bases between. This chain links TRBV7-9 with TRBJ1-1; unclear D gene. Sequencing used peripheral blood, obtained after pregnancy. The sequence derives from a female donor in good health, enrolled as a control in a pregnancy study. CDR3 sequence reads: CASSPGGVMFAEAFF. CDR3 DNA sequence: TGTGCCAGCAGCCCCGGCGGGGTGATGTTTGCTGAAGCTTTCTTT.